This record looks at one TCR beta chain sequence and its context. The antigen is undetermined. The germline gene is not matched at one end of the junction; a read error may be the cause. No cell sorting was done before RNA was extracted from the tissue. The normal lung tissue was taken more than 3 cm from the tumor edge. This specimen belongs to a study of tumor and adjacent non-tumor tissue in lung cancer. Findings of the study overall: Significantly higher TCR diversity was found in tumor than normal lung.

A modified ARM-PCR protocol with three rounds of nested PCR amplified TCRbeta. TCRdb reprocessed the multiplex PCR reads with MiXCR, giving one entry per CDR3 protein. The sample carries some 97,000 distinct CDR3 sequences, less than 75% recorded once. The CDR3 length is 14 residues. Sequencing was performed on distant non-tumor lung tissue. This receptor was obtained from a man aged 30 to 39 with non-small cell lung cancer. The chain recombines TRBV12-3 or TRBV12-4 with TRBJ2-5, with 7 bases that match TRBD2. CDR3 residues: CASNLGERGGTQYF. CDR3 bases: TGCGCCAGCAACCTTGGAGAGCGGGGAGGGACCCAGTACTTC.